This TCR beta chain was captured by sequencing in a study of cytomegalovirus exposure and HLA in healthy donors listed by TCRdb under 2017. Notes on the research overall: A later analysis indicated that the 95 to 150 validation repertoires were generated on the platform also employed for the 670 or so repertoires of the first cohort. The study was designed to test whether signatures of past pathogen exposure could be identified by cataloging public T cell receptors. A separate validation cohort of 100 to 150 different subjects was used in addition to the 666-subject first cohort. The study combined high-throughput TCR immunosequencing, statistical association of individual TCRs with disease status, and machine learning to predict cytomegalovirus infection status.

CDR1 SGHRS and CDR2 YFSETQ are derived from the germline V gene. From V the trimming removes 4 bases and from J it removes 1 base, while the gene matches leave 8 bases of the junction unaccounted for. The CDR3, from cysteine to phenylalanine, totals 16 residues. The only DNA kept is the CDR3, 48 bases in frame from the first base. Receptors were amplified or captured by the immunoSEQ multiplex PCR assay. As for the original processing: A statistical classification framework was built to diagnose cytomegalovirus status from the catalog of TCR beta chain sequences. Sourced from immuneACCESS, this table was stored by TCRdb with only in-frame sequences that have V and J called. A share of the clones is absent; for the studies checked, an unresolved V gene accounts for under half, and the remainder has no known explanation. Clone size and the V and J calls come from that table; the DNA yielded D and trimming. The sample records about 75,000 clones, roughly 80% of which are singletons. Of the sample, approximately 3% falls within the top ten clones.

What the authors observed across the whole study: While some public TCRs were present in many individuals, most TCR sequences turned up only very rarely across donors. The classifier was reported to diagnose cytomegalovirus status with high specificity and sensitivity in both the original and validation cohorts. The authors suggested that the approach could potentially be extended to other disease states and immunological phenotypes. All 120 or so repertoires were used to score co-occurrence in the validation cohort in a later analysis, because that analysis had no HLA typing for the cohort. The study listed approximately 150 TCR beta chains as associated with cytomegalovirus. A few of the identified cytomegalovirus-associated TCR beta chains were confirmed in vitro to be specific for cytomegalovirus antigens. A later analysis found that TCRs clustered in the first cohort also tended to co-occur in the roughly 110 validation repertoires, with approximately 94% of cluster scores above 0.

Separate from the roughly 650-subject first cohort, the validation cohort of 95 to 150 subjects was the group to which the donors belonged. A note on this clone: This receptor's antigen is unknown. Base qualities are not recorded, but no much larger clone differs from it by a single base.

Input material: PBMCs. The chain joins TRBV5-1 to TRBJ2-3, with 8 central nucleotides matching TRBD2. The source of this sequence is a man aged 30-40 years in good health and CMV-seronegative. The DNA is as follows: TGCGCCAGCAGCCGAGGAGAACTAGCGGGCACAGATACGCAGTATTTT. This sequence encodes CASSRGELAGTDTQYF. The CDR3, completed at both ends by the reference TRBV5-1 and TRBJ2-3 genes, gives the full variable domain KAGVTQTPRYLIKTRGQQVTLSCSPISGHRSVSWYQQTPGQGLQFLFEYFSETQRNKGNFPGRFSGRQFSNSRSEMNVSTLELGDSALYLCASSRGELAGTDTQYFGPGTRLTVL.